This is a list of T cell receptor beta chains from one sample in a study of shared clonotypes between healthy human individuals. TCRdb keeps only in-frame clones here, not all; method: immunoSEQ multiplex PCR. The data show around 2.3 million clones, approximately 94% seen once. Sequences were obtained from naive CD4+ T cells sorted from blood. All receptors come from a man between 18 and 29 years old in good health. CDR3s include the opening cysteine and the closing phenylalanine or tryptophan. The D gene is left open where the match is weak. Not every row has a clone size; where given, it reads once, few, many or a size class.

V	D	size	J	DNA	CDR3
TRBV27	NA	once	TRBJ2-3	TGTGCCAGCAGCCTAAACAGGGCTCTGGGAGATACGCAGTATTTT	CASSLNRALGDTQYF
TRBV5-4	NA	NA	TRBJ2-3	TGTGCCAGCAGCTTGGCCGAGGGTGGCACAGATACGCAGTATTTT	CASSLAEGGTDTQYF
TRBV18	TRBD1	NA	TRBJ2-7	TGTGCCAGCTCACCACCCGCAGGGGGCAGGTACGAGCAGTACTTC	CASSPPAGGRYEQYF
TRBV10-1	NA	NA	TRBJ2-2	TGCGCCAGCAGTCGGACAGTCAACACCGGGGAGCTGTTTTTT	CASSRTVNTGELFF
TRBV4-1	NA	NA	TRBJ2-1	TGCGCCAGCAGCCAAGTGAACGGGAATTTGGGGTTGTGGAATGAGCAGTTCTTC	CASSQVNGNLGLWNEQFF
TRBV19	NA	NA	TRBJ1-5	TGTGCCAGTAGTATAGAGGGTGGCCAGCCCCAGCATTTT	CASSIEGGQPQHF
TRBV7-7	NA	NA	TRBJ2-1	TGTGCTAGCAGCTTAGCGATAGCAGGCTACAATGAGCAGTTCTTC	CASSLAIAGYNEQFF
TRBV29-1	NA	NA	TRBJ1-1	TGCAGCGCCCTAACGGGAACTGAAGCTTTCTTT	CSALTGTEAFF
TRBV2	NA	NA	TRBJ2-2	TGTGCCAGCAGTGACAACAGAAACACCGGGGAGCTGTTTTTT	CASSDNRNTGELFF
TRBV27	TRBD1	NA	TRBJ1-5	TGTGCCAGCAGTCCACTCGACAGGGCGGAACAGCCCCAGCATTTT	CASSPLDRAEQPQHF
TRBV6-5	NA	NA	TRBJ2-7	TGTGCCAGCAGTTACGCCCGACAGCACACCTCCTACGAGCAGTACTTC	CASSYARQHTSYEQYF
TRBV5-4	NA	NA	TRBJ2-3	TGTGCCAGCACCCCGACCCCAGGGATGGGATCAGATACGCAGTATTTT	CASTPTPGMGSDTQYF
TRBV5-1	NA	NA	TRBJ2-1	TGCGCCAGCAGGAGGGGGGATGAGCAGTTCTTC	CASRRGDEQFF
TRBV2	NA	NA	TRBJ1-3	TGTGCCAGCAGTAGCAACTCTGGAAACACCATATATTTT	CASSSNSGNTIYF
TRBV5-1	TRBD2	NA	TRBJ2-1	TGCGCCAGCAGTCGTTCGGCGGGAGGACACAATGAGCAGTTCTTC	CASSRSAGGHNEQFF
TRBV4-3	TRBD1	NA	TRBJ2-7	TGCGCCAGCAGCCAAGATGACAGGGGTTGGGAGCAGTACTTC	CASSQDDRGWEQYF
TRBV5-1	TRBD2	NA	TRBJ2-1	TGCGCCAGCAGCTTAGCGGGAGAATCCTACAATGAGCAGTTCTTC	CASSLAGESYNEQFF
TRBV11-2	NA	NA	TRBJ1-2	TGTGCCAGCAGCTTAGCCTACAAGGGCACGACTAACTATGGCTACACCTTC	CASSLAYKGTTNYGYTF
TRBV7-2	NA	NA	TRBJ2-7	TGTGCCAGCAGCCCCTCCGGGCAGGGCATAGGAAACGAGCAGTACTTC	CASSPSGQGIGNEQYF
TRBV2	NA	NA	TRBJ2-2	TGTGCCAGCAAAAGCGGAGAGAACACCGGGGAGCTGTTTTTT	CASKSGENTGELFF
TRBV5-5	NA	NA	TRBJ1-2	TGTGCCAGCAGCTCAGGGGCTCTATATGGCTACACCTTC	CASSSGALYGYTF
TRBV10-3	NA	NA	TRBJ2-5	TGTGCCATCAGTGACAGGGTCGGAGAGACCCAGTACTTC	CAISDRVGETQYF
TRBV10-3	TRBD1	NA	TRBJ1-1	TGTGCCATCAGTGAAGGACAGGGTCTTAACACTGAAGCTTTCTTT	CAISEGQGLNTEAFF
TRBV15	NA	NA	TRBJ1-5	TGTGCCACCAGCAGGGGGGTAAATCAGCCCCAGCATTTT	CATSRGVNQPQHF
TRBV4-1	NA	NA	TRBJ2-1	TGCGCCAGCAGCCGCCTGGGGAGCTCCTACAATGAGCAGTTCTTC	CASSRLGSSYNEQFF
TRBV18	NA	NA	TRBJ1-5	TGTGCCAGCTCCGAAACGGGGTCCCGGCCCCGCAATCAGCCCCAGCATTTT	CASSETGSRPRNQPQHF
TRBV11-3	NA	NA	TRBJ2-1	TGTGCCAGCAGCTCCCTCGGTGGGGGGATGTTCAATGAGCAGTTCTTC	CASSSLGGGMFNEQFF
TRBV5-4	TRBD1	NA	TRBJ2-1	TGTGCCAGCAGCCCCGGGACAGGGAAATACAATGAGCAGTTCTTC	CASSPGTGKYNEQFF
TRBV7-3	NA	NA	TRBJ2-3	TGTGCCAGCAGCTTCCTGGGGGATACGCAGTATTTT	CASSFLGDTQYF
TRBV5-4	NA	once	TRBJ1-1	TGTGCCAGCAGTCCTAAAGACAGTAGCCTTGAAGCTTTCTTT	CASSPKDSSLEAFF
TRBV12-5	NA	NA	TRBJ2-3	TGTGCTAGTGGTTTGGTCCTAAACCGGGCCCAAGATACGCAGTATTTT	CASGLVLNRAQDTQYF
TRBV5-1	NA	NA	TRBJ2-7	TGCGCCAGCAGCTTGGAGGGACACACGACGTTCGGCGGTAGCGAGCAGTACTTC	CASSLEGHTTFGGSEQYF
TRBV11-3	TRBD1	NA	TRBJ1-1	TGTGCCAGCAGCCTCTCCGGGACAGTCAACACTGAAGCTTTCTTT	CASSLSGTVNTEAFF
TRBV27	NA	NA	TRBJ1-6	TGTGCCAGCAGTTTATCGAATTCACCCCTCCACTTT	CASSLSNSPLHF
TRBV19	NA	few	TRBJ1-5	TGTGCCAGTAGTATTCCGAGGTCAAATCAGCCCCAGCATTTT	CASSIPRSNQPQHF
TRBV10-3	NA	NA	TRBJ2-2	TGTGCCAGCAGTCGTACCGGGGAGCTGTTTTTT	CASSRTGELFF
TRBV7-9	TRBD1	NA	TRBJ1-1	TGTGCCAGCAGCTCGCGGGACAGCCCGAACACTGAAGCTTTCTTT	CASSSRDSPNTEAFF
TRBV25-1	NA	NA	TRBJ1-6	TGTGCCAGCAGGTACGGGGGCTCCTATAATTCACCCCTCCACTTT	CASRYGGSYNSPLHF
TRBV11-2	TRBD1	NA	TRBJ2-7	TGTGCCAGCAGCCCGAGACAGGGGGCCTACGAGCAGTACTTC	CASSPRQGAYEQYF
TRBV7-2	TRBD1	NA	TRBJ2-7	TGTGCCAGCAGCTTAGCGCGGGACAGGGTCTACGAGCAGTACTTC	CASSLARDRVYEQYF
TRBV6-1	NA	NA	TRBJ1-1	TGTGCCAGCAGTGAAATGGGAGGAGGGCGAGCTTTCTTT	CASSEMGGGRAFF
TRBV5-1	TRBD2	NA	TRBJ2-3	TGCGCCAGCAGCTTATCCGGGACTAGCGGAGGCACAGATACGCAGTATTTT	CASSLSGTSGGTDTQYF
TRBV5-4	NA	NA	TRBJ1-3	TGTGCCAGCAGCTTGGATGTCGGACCTGGAAACACCATATATTTT	CASSLDVGPGNTIYF
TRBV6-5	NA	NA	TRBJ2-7	TGTGCCAGCAGTTCCAGAACCTACGAGCAGTACTTC	CASSSRTYEQYF
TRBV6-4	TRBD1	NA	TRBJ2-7	TGTGCCAGCAGTCACCGACAGGGCATCTCCTACGAGCAGTACTTC	CASSHRQGISYEQYF